This T cell receptor (beta chain) appears in the sequencing data of a study of cytomegalovirus exposure and HLA in healthy donors. Looking at the study overall: As released early, the data held 85 million to 95 million unique TCRs from HLA-typed donors.

J lost 7 bases, V lost 7 bases, and 12 bases had no gene match. Germline CDR1 SNHLY, CDR2 FYNNEI. The CDR3 length is 14 residues. The study ran its PCR with 60 Vbeta and 13 Jbeta primers. Assay used: immunoSEQ multiplex PCR; TCRdb lists only in-frame clones, some missing. The table has 180,000 or so clones, 82% seen once. The TCR sequence derives from a boy aged 2-9 years in good health and CMV-seronegative. The J gene is TRBJ2-7, the V gene TRBV2, with 8 positions matching TRBD1. Material: PBMCs. CDR3 region: CASMAIGQGEEQYF. The CDR3 bases are TGTGCCAGCATGGCGATTGGACAGGGAGAAGAGCAGTACTTC.